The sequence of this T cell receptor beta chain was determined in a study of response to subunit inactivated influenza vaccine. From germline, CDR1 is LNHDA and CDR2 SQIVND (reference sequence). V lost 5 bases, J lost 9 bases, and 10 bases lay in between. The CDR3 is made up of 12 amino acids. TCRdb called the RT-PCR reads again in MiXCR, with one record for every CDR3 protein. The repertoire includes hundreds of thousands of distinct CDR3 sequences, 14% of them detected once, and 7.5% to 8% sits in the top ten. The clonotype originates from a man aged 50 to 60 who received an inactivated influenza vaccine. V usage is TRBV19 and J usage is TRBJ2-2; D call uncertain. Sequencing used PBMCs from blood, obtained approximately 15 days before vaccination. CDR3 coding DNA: TGTGCCAGTAGTTTAAGGCAGCGGGAGCTGTTTTTT. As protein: CASSLRQRELFF.